The 15 T cell receptor beta chains listed next were all sequenced from one sample in a study of PD-L1 blockade in urothelial cancer. Sequencing used immunoSEQ multiplex PCR; TCRdb keeps in-frame clones, though not all of them. The repertoire consists of 100,000 or so clones, with about nine tenths occurring once and the leading ten covering 0.85% to 1%. The material was PBMCs, obtained around atezolizumab (anti-PD-L1) treatment. All receptors derive from an elderly woman with urothelial cancer.

The CDR3, as DNA: TGTGCCAGCAGCGTAGACCCGTCAACGGGTTCCTACGAGCAGTACTTC. As protein: CASSVDPSTGSYEQYF. This chain uses TRBV9 with TRBJ2-7; no reliable D call. Germline CDR1 is SGDLS and CDR2 is YYNGEE. Trimming removed 0 bases from V and 1 base from J, with 14 bases in between. The CDR3 covers 16 residues. Supplemented by reference TRBV9 and TRBJ2-7, the full variable domain reads DSGVTQTPKHLITATGQRVTLRCSPRSGDLSVYWYQQSLDQGLQFLIQYYNGEERAKGNILERFSAQQFPDLHSELNLSSLELGDSALYFCASSVDPSTGSYEQYFGPGTRLTVT.

This clone occurred once. This chain links TRBV6-1 with TRBJ1-4; 8 nucleotides align to TRBD1. Looked up from germline, CDR1 is MNHNS and CDR2 is SASEGT. The CDR3 has 14 amino acids. Trimming cost V 6 bases and J 7 bases; bases outside gene matches: 7. The CDR3 protein is CASRDRVVGEKLFF. The CDR3 DNA reads TGTGCCAGCAGGGACAGGGTGGTTGGTGAAAAACTGTTTTTT.

This clone was seen a single time. The chain uses TRBV5-5 and TRBJ1-5; 9 positions match TRBD1. The CDR3 loop spans 16 amino acids. With V trimmed by 5 bases and J by 4 bases, 10 bases remained unmatched. CDR1 SGHKS and CDR2 YYEKEE come from the germline V gene (reference sequence). The CDR3 loop reads CASSNRQGVPNQPQHF. In DNA form, the CDR3 reads TGTGCCAGCAGTAATCGACAGGGGGTACCGAATCAGCCCCAGCATTTT.

This chain joins TRBV4-2 and TRBJ2-3, with 7 nucleotides matching TRBD2. Germline V gene lookup returns CDR1 LGHNA and CDR2 YNFKEQ. The CDR3 contains 16 residues. The ends lost 0 bases at V and 1 base at J; junction bases unmatched: 4. CDR3 loop: CASSQEGGRGTDTQYF. The CDR3 bases are TGTGCCAGCAGCCAAGAAGGTGGGAGGGGCACAGATACGCAGTATTTT.

This clone occurred once. V is TRBV19 and J is TRBJ1-2; tentatively, D is TRBD1 (6 bases). CDR3 size: 14 residues. Germline V lookup: CDR1 LNHDA, CDR2 SQIVND (reference sequence). Between the trimmed V and J ends, which lost 6 bases and 4 bases, there was a span of 15 bases. CDR3 amino acids: CASRANRVGYGYTF. CDR3 DNA: TGTGCCAGTAGGGCGAACAGGGTGGGCTATGGCTACACCTTC.

The chain recombines TRBV2 with TRBJ2-5, with 9 nucleotides matching TRBD1. CDR3 size: 15 residues. CDR1 SNHLY and CDR2 FYNNEI come from the germline V gene. Trimming at V came to 4 bases and at J to 5 bases, leaving 8 bases not matched to a gene. The CDR3 DNA follows: TGTGCCAGCAGTGGAGCCGGGACAGGGTGGGAGACCCAGTACTTC. It encodes CASSGAGTGWETQYF.

This clone has just a few counts. This chain joins TRBV6-1 and TRBJ1-5, with TRBD1 as a possible D gene (5 bases). From germline, CDR1 is MNHNS and CDR2 SASEGT. This CDR3 comprises 15 residues. V was trimmed by 1 base and J by 0 bases, leaving 7 bases between them. The CDR3 loop reads CASSEGTTSNQPQHF. The DNA for the CDR3 is TGTGCCAGCAGTGAAGGGACAACTAGCAATCAGCCCCAGCATTTT.

This clone was detected only a few times. The chain couples TRBV20-1 to TRBJ2-1, with D perhaps matching TRBD2 (6 bases). With 2 bases removed from V and 10 bases from J, the gap between germline ends came to 9 bases. This CDR3 comprises 11 residues. Germline V gives CDR1 DFQATT, CDR2 SNEGSKA (reference sequence). CDR3 sequence (DNA): TGCAGTGCTAGATATGGACTAGAGCAGTTCTTC. Amino acid sequence: CSARYGLEQFF.

The gene calls are TRBV19 and TRBJ1-5; tentatively, D is TRBD1 (6 bases). V dropped 6 bases and J dropped 2 bases, with 14 bases sitting between them. The V gene's germline CDR1 is LNHDA and CDR2 SQIVND (reference sequence). The CDR3 runs 15 residues. Here the CDR3 reads CASRRGGAGNQPQHF. CDR3 bases: TGTGCCAGTAGAAGAGGGGGGGCGGGCAATCAGCCCCAGCATTTT.

The V call is TRBV25-1, the J call TRBJ2-1; TRBD2 matches 13 bases. CDR3 length: 15 residues. With 3 bases clipped from V and 4 bases from J, the junction kept 0 bases outside the gene matches. Germline V gene lookup returns CDR1 MGHDK and CDR2 SYGVNS. CDR3: CASSEGLAGYNEQFF. In DNA form, the CDR3 reads TGTGCCAGCAGTGAGGGACTAGCGGGATACAATGAGCAGTTCTTC.

This chain uses TRBV5-1 with TRBJ1-3; TRBD1 agrees at 9 bases. Looked up from germline, CDR1 is SGHRS and CDR2 is YFSETQ. The CDR3 length is 14 residues. V lost 3 bases to trimming and J lost 6 bases; unmatched junction nucleotides: 4. The CDR3, as DNA: TGCGCCAGCAGCTGGGACAGGGTGGCAAACACCATATATTTT. Translated, it gives CASSWDRVANTIYF.

The gene calls are TRBV6-6 and TRBJ2-1, with 7 nucleotides matching TRBD1. The germline V gene has CDR1 MNHNY and CDR2 SVGAGI (reference sequence). The V segment lost 6 bases and the J segment 8 bases; nucleotides outside the gene matches: 13. The CDR3 is made up of 15 amino acids. CDR3 coding DNA: TGTGCCAGCAGGGACCTGAAGGGGACAGCTGATGAGCAGTTCTTC. Protein sequence: CASRDLKGTADEQFF.

In this sample, this clone turned up a few times. This chain connects TRBV28 to TRBJ1-3; 8 bases map to TRBD1. Trimming took 6 bases from V and 0 from J; bases not matched to a gene: 10. The germline gives CDR1 MDHEN, CDR2 SYDVKM. The CDR3 covers 17 residues. CDR3 bases: TGTGCCAGCAGGGACGGACAGGGTGGTTTCTCTGGAAACACCATATATTTT. It yields the protein CASRDGQGGFSGNTIYF. The entire variable domain, with the rest obtained from reference TRBV28 and TRBJ1-3, is as follows: DVKVTQSSRYLVKRTGEKVFLECVQDMDHENMFWYRQDPGLGLRLIYFSYDVKMKEKGDIPEGYSVSREKKERFSLILESASTNQTSMYLCASRDGQGGFSGNTIYFGEGSWLTVV.

The rearrangement joins TRBV18 to TRBJ2-1; 7 bases line up with TRBD1. J was trimmed by 9 bases and V by 1 base; bases with no gene match: 6. Germline V gives CDR1 KGHSH, CDR2 LQKENI. The CDR3 sequence is 14 residues long. The CDR3 coding sequence is TGTGCCAGCTCACCACTTGGGACAGACGGTGAGCAGTTCTTC. It yields the protein CASSPLGTDGEQFF.

V gene TRBV27 combines with J gene TRBJ2-7; possibly TRBD2 for D (6 bases). Germline V CDR1 and CDR2: MNHEY, SMNVEV (reference sequence). This CDR3 has 16 residues. V lost 3 bases, J lost 2 bases, and 17 bases lay in between. The DNA of the CDR3 is TGTGCCAGCAGTTTTAATTGGCGGGATAGAACCTACGAGCAGTACTTC. This sequence encodes CASSFNWRDRTYEQYF.